This entry lists 20 T cell receptor beta chains sequenced from one sample in a study of blood T cell repertoires in COVID-19. TCRdb keeps only in-frame clones here, not all; method: immunoSEQ multiplex PCR. The sample carries 100,000 to 150,000 clones, approximately 90% recorded once. Sequencing was carried out using peripheral blood. The source is a man aged 50-60 years with COVID-19, enrolled during active disease.

The rearrangement uses TRBV7-2 and TRBJ2-7; the D gene is possibly TRBD2 (5 bases). The V end was cut by 0 bases, the J end by 4 bases, with 13 bases between. There are 15 residues in the CDR3. Germline-derived CDR1 and CDR2 are SGHTA and FQGNSA. CDR3 DNA sequence: TGTGCCAGCAGCTTAGCGATCGGCGGGCAGTACGAGCAGTACTTC. It yields the protein CASSLAIGGQYEQYF.

V is TRBV4-2 and J is TRBJ2-1; 8 bases match TRBD2. Losses at the gene ends were 0 bases for V and 1 base for J; bases not matched to a gene: 8. The CDR3 contains 18 residues. The germline gives CDR1 LGHNA, CDR2 YNFKEQ. The CDR3 is CASSQDGVAGISYNEQFF. Here the CDR3 DNA reads TGTGCCAGCAGCCAAGATGGAGTAGCGGGGATATCCTACAATGAGCAGTTCTTC.

The J gene is TRBJ1-5, the V gene TRBV5-1; D is possibly TRBD1 (5 bases). Per germline, CDR1 SGHRS and CDR2 YFSETQ. The V and J ends lost 0 bases and 4 bases respectively, with 11 bases between them. This CDR3 spans 15 amino acids. CDR3 loop: CASSLEGTMNQPQHF. The CDR3 DNA is TGCGCCAGCAGCTTGGAAGGGACTATGAATCAGCCCCAGCATTTT.

The chain links TRBV29-1 to TRBJ2-3; TRBD2 matches 7 bases. Looked up from germline, CDR1 is SQVTM and CDR2 is ANQGSEA. The CDR3 extends over 14 amino acids. J lost 6 bases, V lost 4 bases, and 10 bases had no gene match. The DNA of the CDR3 is TGCAGCGTTGCCCCGCGGGTCGGGGGGGATACGCAGTATTTT. Translation: CSVAPRVGGDTQYF.

In DNA form, the CDR3 reads TGTGCCAGCAGCGAAGTTAGCGGCAATGAGCAGTTCTTC. Its translation is CASSEVSGNEQFF. J is TRBJ2-1 and V is TRBV14; perhaps TRBD2 as D (6 bases). CDR1 is SGHDN, CDR2 FVKESK, per germline. This CDR3 has 13 amino acids. The ends were cut back, 5 bases at V and 6 bases at J, with 11 bases in the middle.

V gene TRBV10-3 combines with J gene TRBJ2-7, with 11 bases fitting TRBD1. The J segment lost 2 bases and the V segment lost 6 bases, leaving 3 bases of the junction unmatched. Looked up from germline, CDR1 is ENHRY and CDR2 is SYGVKD. The CDR3 sequence is 14 residues long. CDR3 coding DNA: TGTGCCATCAGCGTGGGACAGGGGGCCTACGAGCAGTACGTC. It encodes CAISVGQGAYEQYV.

The V and J genes are TRBV15 and TRBJ2-1, with a possible D match to TRBD1 (6 bases). V lost 3 bases and J lost 1, with 13 bases in between. Germline values: CDR1 LNHNV, CDR2 YYDKDF (reference sequence). This CDR3 is built from 16 residues. The CDR3 DNA is TGTGCCACCAGCAGTTCCGGGACAAGATCCTACAATGAGCAGTTCTTC. This encodes CATSSSGTRSYNEQFF.

The chain uses TRBV27 and TRBJ2-5, with a possible D match to TRBD1 (5 bases). V lost 3 bases, J lost 2 bases, and 7 bases lay in between. From germline, CDR1 is MNHEY and CDR2 SMNVEV (reference sequence). CDR3 length: 13 amino acids. CDR3 region: CASSLQGQETQYF. The CDR3, as DNA: TGTGCCAGCAGTTTGCAGGGTCAAGAGACCCAGTACTTC.

The genes are TRBV18 and TRBJ2-7, with 11 nucleotides matching TRBD1. Germline assignment: CDR1 KGHSH and CDR2 LQKENI. The CDR3 covers 15 residues. V lost 2 bases to trimming and J lost 1 base; unmatched junction nucleotides: 1. The DNA for the CDR3 is TGTGCCAGCTCACCAGGGACAGGGGGATCCTACGAGCAGTACGTC. Encoded protein: CASSPGTGGSYEQYV.

The count of this clone is one. The chain combines TRBV7-2 with TRBJ2-2; D is perhaps TRBD2 (6 bases). The CDR3 extends over 15 amino acids. CDR1 and CDR2 (germline): SGHTA, FQGNSA. The V end was cut by 5 bases, the J end by 1 base, with 11 bases between. The CDR3 bases are TGTGCCAGCAGCCCCACGGGAGTGAACACCGGGGAGCTGTTTTTT. It yields the protein CASSPTGVNTGELFF.

The chain couples TRBV18 to TRBJ1-4, with TRBD1 matching 8 bases. Germline CDR1 KGHSH, CDR2 LQKENI. J gave up 8 bases and V 3 bases, and 8 bases lay outside the gene matches. This CDR3 comprises 15 residues. CDR3 residues: CASSPRGTGPEKLFF. The CDR3 region has the DNA TGTGCCAGCTCACCCAGGGGGACAGGCCCCGAAAAACTGTTTTTT.

This rearrangement joins TRBV5-6 to TRBJ2-3; 10 nucleotides line up with TRBD2. The CDR3 is 15 residues long. J lost 2 bases, V lost 4 bases, and 4 bases had no gene match. Germline V CDR1 and CDR2: SGHDT, YYEEEE. The CDR3 sequence is CASSTGTSDTDTQYF. CDR3 in DNA: TGTGCCAGCAGCACCGGGACTAGCGACACAGATACGCAGTATTTT.

The rearrangement joins TRBV15 to TRBJ2-2, with 7 bases that match TRBD1. V shed 4 bases, J shed 1 base, and the junction held 6 bases outside the gene matches. CDR1 is LNHNV, CDR2 YYDKDF, per germline (reference sequence). The CDR3 loop spans 16 amino acids. CDR3 protein: CATSKQGRGNTGELFF. The CDR3 nucleotides read TGTGCCACCAGCAAACAGGGGCGAGGGAACACCGGGGAGCTGTTTTTT.

The J gene is TRBJ2-3, the V gene TRBV5-3, with D hard to call. TRBV5-3 is flagged as an ORF with uncertain function. The CDR3 loop spans 16 amino acids. V lost 4 bases to trimming and J lost 4 bases, with 19 bases between them. CDR3 loop: CARSRRPSQSADTQYF. The CDR3 region has the DNA TGTGCCAGAAGCCGTAGGCCCTCACAAAGCGCAGATACGCAGTATTTT.

This chain uses TRBV2 with TRBJ2-7; D may be TRBD2 (5 bases). Germline CDR1 and CDR2: SNHLY and FYNNEI. V was cut by 6 bases and J by 0 bases, with 6 bases left in between. The CDR3 is made up of 12 amino acids. CDR3: CASRGDSYEQYF. In DNA, the CDR3 is TGTGCCAGCAGGGGAGACTCCTACGAGCAGTACTTC.

The genes are TRBV3-1 (or the pseudogene TRBV3-2) and TRBJ2-7; 7 bases align to TRBD1. The V gene end was trimmed by 4 bases and the J gene end by 5 bases; junction bases not matched to a gene: 2. Germline lookup yields CDR1 LGHDT and CDR2 YNNKEL (reference sequence). This CDR3 has 12 amino acids. CDR3: CASSLQGHEQYF. The CDR3 region has the DNA TGTGCCAGCAGCCTACAGGGGCACGAGCAGTACTTC.

This clone came up once. The chain joins TRBV18 to TRBJ1-1; the D is unclear. V was pared by 1 base and J by 6 bases, with 6 bases between. The CDR3 runs 12 residues. Looked up from germline, CDR1 is KGHSH and CDR2 is LQKENI. CDR3 nucleotide sequence: TGTGCCAGCTCACCACTAAACTCTGAAGCTTTCTTT. Encoded protein: CASSPLNSEAFF.

The CDR3 loop is CASSVHLWSTEAFF. The CDR3 DNA is TGTGCCAGCAGCGTCCACCTCTGGAGTACTGAAGCTTTCTTT. The chain links TRBV9 to TRBJ1-1; D unresolved. This CDR3 spans 14 amino acids. The V gene's germline CDR1 is SGDLS and CDR2 YYNGEE. Trimming removed 2 bases at V and 5 bases at J, with 13 bases between. The full variable domain, in which reference TRBV9 and TRBJ1-1 provide the parts outside the CDR3, is DSGVTQTPKHLITATGQRVTLRCSPRSGDLSVYWYQQSLDQGLQFLIQYYNGEERAKGNILERFSAQQFPDLHSELNLSSLELGDSALYFCASSVHLWSTEAFFGQGTRLTVV.

The V gene is TRBV9, the J gene TRBJ1-1; 11 bases are shared with TRBD1. Germline V gene data show CDR1 as SGDLS and CDR2 as YYNGEE. This CDR3 region has 15 residues. Trimming removed 6 bases from V and 4 bases from J; junction bases left unmatched: 8. CDR3 protein: CASTMMGTGGTEAFF. The CDR3 nucleotides read TGTGCCAGCACCATGATGGGGACAGGGGGCACTGAAGCTTTCTTT.

This clone was recorded only once. The rearrangement joins TRBV18 to TRBJ2-2, with no clear D. This CDR3 has 17 residues. V lost 0 bases and J lost 2, with 13 bases in between. The germline CDR1 and CDR2 sequences are KGHSH and LQKENI. The chain's CDR3 is CASSPPRGASNTGELFF. Written as DNA, the CDR3 is TGTGCCAGCTCACCACCGAGAGGCGCTTCAAACACCGGGGAGCTGTTTTTT.